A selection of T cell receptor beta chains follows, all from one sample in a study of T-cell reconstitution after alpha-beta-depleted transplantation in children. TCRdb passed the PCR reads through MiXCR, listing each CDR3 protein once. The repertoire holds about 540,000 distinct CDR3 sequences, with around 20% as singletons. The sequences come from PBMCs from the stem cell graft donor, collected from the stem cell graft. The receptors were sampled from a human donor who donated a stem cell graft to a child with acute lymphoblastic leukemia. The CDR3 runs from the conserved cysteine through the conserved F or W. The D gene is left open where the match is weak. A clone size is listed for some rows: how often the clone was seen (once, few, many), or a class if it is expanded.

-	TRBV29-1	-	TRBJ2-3	TGCAGCGTTGTACAGGCCAACACAGATACGCAGTATTTT	CSVVQANTDTQYF
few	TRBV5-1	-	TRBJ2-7	TGCGCCAGTACAGACAGTCTTAGCTCCTACGAGCAGTACTTC	CASTDSLSSYEQYF
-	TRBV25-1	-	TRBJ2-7	TGTGCCAGCAGTGAATGGGGGTCCGAGCAGTACTTC	CASSEWGSEQYF
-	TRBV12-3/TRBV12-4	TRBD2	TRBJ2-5	TGTGCCAGGCCGAACACAAGCGGGAGTAAACAGACCCAGTACTTC	CARPNTSGSKQTQYF
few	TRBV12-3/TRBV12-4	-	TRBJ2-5	TGTGCCAGCAGTTTACGTCTCGGACAAGAGACCCAGTACTTC	CASSLRLGQETQYF
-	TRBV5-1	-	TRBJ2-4	TGCGCCAGCGGCCAAGGGAAAAACATTCAGTACTTC	CASGQGKNIQYF
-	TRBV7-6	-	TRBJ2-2	TGTGCCATAGGGGCCAAAACCGGGGAGCTGTTTTTT	CAIGAKTGELFF
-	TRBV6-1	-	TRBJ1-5	TGTGCCAGCAGTGAAACTTACAATCAGCCCCAGCATTTT	CASSETYNQPQHF
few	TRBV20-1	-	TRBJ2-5	TGCAGTGCTAATGGAAGGCCCCTTTACCAAGAGACCCAGTACTTC	CSANGRPLYQETQYF
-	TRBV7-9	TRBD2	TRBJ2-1	TGTGCCAGCTGGGGACTAGCGGGAGGAGGAGAGCAGTTCTTC	CASWGLAGGGEQFF
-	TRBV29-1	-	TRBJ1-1	TGCAGCGTAGAAGGGCAGCTGAACACTGAAGCTTTCTTT	CSVEGQLNTEAFF
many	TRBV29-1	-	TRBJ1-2	TGCAGCGTTGACCCCCTACTGACAGGTCCCTATGGCTACACCTTC	CSVDPLLTGPYGYTF
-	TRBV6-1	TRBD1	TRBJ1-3	TGTGCCAGCACCCACCGTACAGGGGCCCTTCGGACGGCTGGAAACACCATATATTTT	CASTHRTGALRTAGNTIYF
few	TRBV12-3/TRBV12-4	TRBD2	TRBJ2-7	TGTGCCAGCAGTCTGGGGGGACTAGCAACCGAGCAGTACTTC	CASSLGGLATEQYF
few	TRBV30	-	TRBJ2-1	TGTGCCTGGAGTGTAGGGGCCGAGCAGTTCTTC	CAWSVGAEQFF
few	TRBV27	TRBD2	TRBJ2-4	TGTGCCAGCAGTTCCGGACTAGCGGGAGGGGACATTCAGTACTTC	CASSSGLAGGDIQYF
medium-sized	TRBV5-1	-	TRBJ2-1	TGCGCCAGCAGCTTGGTGGGTGATGAGCAGTTCTTC	CASSLVGDEQFF
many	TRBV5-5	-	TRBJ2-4	TGTGCCAGCAGCTTGGGCAAGATACTAGCCAAAAACATTCAGTACTTC	CASSLGKILAKNIQYF
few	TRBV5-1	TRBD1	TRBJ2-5	TGCGCCAGCAGCTTACAGGGGGCCGAGACCCAGTACTTC	CASSLQGAETQYF
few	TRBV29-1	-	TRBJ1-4	TGCAGCGTTGTACATGAAGACCCGGGCAACCTTAATGAAAAACTGTTTTTT	CSVVHEDPGNLNEKLFF
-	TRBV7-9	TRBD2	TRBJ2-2	TGTGCCAGCAGGACTAGCGGCGACACCGGGGAGCTGTTTTTT	CASRTSGDTGELFF
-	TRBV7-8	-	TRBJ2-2	TGTGCCAGCAGCTTACAGGTTAAAGCCGGGGAGCTGTTTTTT	CASSLQVKAGELFF
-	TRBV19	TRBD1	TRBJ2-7	TGTGCCAGTAGTATTCGGGACAGGGGTGTGGACGAGCAGTACTTC	CASSIRDRGVDEQYF
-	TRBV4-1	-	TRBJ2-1	TGCGCCAGCAGCCATCCGATTAACGGAGCAAGGGGTGAGCAGTTCTTC	CASSHPINGARGEQFF
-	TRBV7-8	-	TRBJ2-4	TGTGCCAGCAGCTTAGCCGCCAGGACTTTCGCCAAAAACATTCAGTACTTC	CASSLAARTFAKNIQYF
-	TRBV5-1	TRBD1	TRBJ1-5	TGCGCCAGCAGCAGACGGATGGCGGGACAGCTAATAATCCTTGGACCCAATCAGCCCCAGCATTTT	CASSRRMAGQLIILGPNQPQHF
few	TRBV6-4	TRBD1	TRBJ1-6	TGTGCCAGCAGAGCCGGGACAGATACACCCCTCCACTTT	CASRAGTDTPLHF
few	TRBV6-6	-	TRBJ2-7	TGTGCCAGCAGTTATATTTACGAGCAGTACTTC	CASSYIYEQYF
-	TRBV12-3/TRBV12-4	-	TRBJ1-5	TGTGCCAGCAGAGGGGACCACTATAGCAATCAGCCCCAGCATTTT	CASRGDHYSNQPQHF
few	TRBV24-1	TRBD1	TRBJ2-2	TGTGCCACCATCCTCGGGACAGGGGGTACGAACACCGGGGAGCTGTTTTTT	CATILGTGGTNTGELFF
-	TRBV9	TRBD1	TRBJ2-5	TGTGCCAGCAGCGAGGGGGCGCCGTGGGAGACCCAGTACTTC	CASSEGAPWETQYF
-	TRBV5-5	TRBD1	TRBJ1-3	TGTGCCAGCAGCCACGGACAGGGAGCCGGAAACACCATATATTTT	CASSHGQGAGNTIYF
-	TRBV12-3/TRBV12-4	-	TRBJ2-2	TGTGCCAGCAGACCGGGGGTTAACGTGGGGGAGCTGTTTTTT	CASRPGVNVGELFF
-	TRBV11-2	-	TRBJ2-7	TGTGCCAGCAGCTCCTGGGGTCTCTCCTACGAGCAGTACTTC	CASSSWGLSYEQYF